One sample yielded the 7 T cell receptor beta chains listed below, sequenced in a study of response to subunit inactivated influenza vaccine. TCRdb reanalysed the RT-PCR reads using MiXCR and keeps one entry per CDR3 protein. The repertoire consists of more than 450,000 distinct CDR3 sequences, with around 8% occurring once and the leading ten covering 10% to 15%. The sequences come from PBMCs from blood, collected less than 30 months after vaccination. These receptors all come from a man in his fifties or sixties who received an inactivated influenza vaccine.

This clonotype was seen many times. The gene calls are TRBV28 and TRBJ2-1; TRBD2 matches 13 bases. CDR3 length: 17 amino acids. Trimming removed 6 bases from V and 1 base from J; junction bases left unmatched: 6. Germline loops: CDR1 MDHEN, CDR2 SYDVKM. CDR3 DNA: TGTGCCAGCAGACTAGCGGGAGGGCCTGGGTCCTACAATGAGCAGTTCTTC. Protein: CASRLAGGPGSYNEQFF.

The CDR3 DNA follows: TGTGCCAGCAACGGACAGGGGAACTACGAGCAGTACTTC. This sequence encodes CASNGQGNYEQYF. This chain joins TRBV2 and TRBJ2-7; 9 nucleotides align to TRBD1. The CDR3 is 13 residues long. The junction had 4 bases not matched to a gene; V was cut back by 7 bases and J by 3 bases. Germline V gene data show CDR1 as SNHLY and CDR2 as FYNNEI.

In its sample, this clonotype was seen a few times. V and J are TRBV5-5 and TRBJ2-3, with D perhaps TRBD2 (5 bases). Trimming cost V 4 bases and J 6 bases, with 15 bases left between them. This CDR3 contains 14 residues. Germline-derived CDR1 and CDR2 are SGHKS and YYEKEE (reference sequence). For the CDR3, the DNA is TGTGCCAGCAGCACCGGACTGGTTGGGGATACGCAGTATTTT. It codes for CASSTGLVGDTQYF.

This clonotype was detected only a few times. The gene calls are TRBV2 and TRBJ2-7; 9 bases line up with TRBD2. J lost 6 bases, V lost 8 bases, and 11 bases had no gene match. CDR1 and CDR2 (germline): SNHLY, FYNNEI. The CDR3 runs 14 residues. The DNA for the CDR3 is TGTGCCAGCGGGTCGGTCAGCGGGAGGCTCGAGCAGTACTTC. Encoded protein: CASGSVSGRLEQYF.

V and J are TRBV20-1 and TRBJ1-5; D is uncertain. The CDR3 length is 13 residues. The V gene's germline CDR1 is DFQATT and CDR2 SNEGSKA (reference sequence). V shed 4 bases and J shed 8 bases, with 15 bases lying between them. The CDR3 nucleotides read TGCAGTGCTACTTCGGAGATTCTGGAGCCCCAGCATTTT. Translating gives CSATSEILEPQHF.

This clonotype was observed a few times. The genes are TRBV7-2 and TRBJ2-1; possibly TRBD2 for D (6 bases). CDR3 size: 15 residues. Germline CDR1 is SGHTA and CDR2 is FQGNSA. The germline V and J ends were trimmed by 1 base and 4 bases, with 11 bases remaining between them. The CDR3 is CASSLEEGVYNEQFF. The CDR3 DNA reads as TGTGCCAGCAGCTTAGAGGAGGGAGTGTACAATGAGCAGTTCTTC. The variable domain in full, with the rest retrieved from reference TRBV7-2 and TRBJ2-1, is GAGVSQSPSNKVTEKGKDVELRCDPISGHTALYWYRQSLGQGLEFLIYFQGNSAPDKSGLPSDRFSAERTGGSVSTLTIQRTQQEDSAVYLCASSLEEGVYNEQFFGPGTRLTVL.

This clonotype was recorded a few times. CDR3 protein: CATDRGLNEQFF. Written as DNA, the CDR3 is TGTGCCACGGACAGGGGGCTCAATGAGCAGTTCTTC. This sequence joins TRBV30 and TRBJ2-1, with 11 bases aligning to TRBD1. CDR3 length: 12 amino acids. Trimming cost V 8 bases and J 6 bases; bases outside gene matches: 3. The germline V gene encodes CDR1 GTSNPN and CDR2 SVGIG (reference sequence).